The clone carrying this T cell receptor beta chain has only a few counts. Antigen unknown. Then a second PCR, running roughly 7 to 11 cycles, was carried out with a sample-barcoded 5' primer and a J-beta primer mix. TCRdb re-called the 5' RACE reads through MiXCR, storing one row per CDR3 protein. Here the sample spans hundreds of thousands of distinct CDR3 sequences, over 40% being singletons. The data derive from a study of blood T cells in healthy people across ages. Study findings and constraints: Roughly linearly, TCR beta diversity per million T cells fell as age increased. Diversity was higher, and naive CD4+ cells more numerous, in long-lived donors than in aged donors.

CDR1 is ENHRY, CDR2 SYGVKD, per germline. The CDR3 covers 14 residues. Trimming removed 0 bases from V and 8 bases from J, with 13 bases in between. Peripheral blood was drawn, ten milliliters per donor. At least 5 micrograms of total RNA were extracted per sample. The sample consisted of blood. This receptor was identified in a man older than 75 in good health. The chain couples TRBV10-3 to TRBJ1-2; D is unresolved. The CDR3 DNA sequence: TGTGCCATCAGTGAGTCGGAAGGGTTTGGCGGCTACACCTTC. Protein product: CAISESEGFGGYTF.